The 20 T cell receptor beta chains below come from one sample, sequenced in a study of cytomegalovirus exposure and HLA in healthy donors (dated by TCRdb to 2016 to 2017). The method was the immunoSEQ multiplex PCR assay. For the multiplex PCR, a mixture combining 60 forward primers for TCR Vbeta segments and 13 reverse primers for TCR Jbeta segments was used. Entries here come from immuneACCESS through TCRdb and include only in-frame sequences with V and J called. Some clones fail to appear in such tables; in the studies checked, an unresolved V gene covers under half of the shortfall, and the cause of the remainder is unknown. Within this sample are approximately 170,000 clones, with about 70% of them counted one time only. About 2.5% of the sample is taken by the ten largest. Sequencing used PBMCs. These receptors all stem from a woman aged 40 to 50 in good health and CMV-seropositive.

The gene calls are TRBV12-5 and TRBJ2-1, with D maybe TRBD1 (6 bases). The V and J ends lost 0 bases and 8 bases respectively, with 17 bases between them. The CDR3 is 16 residues long. Per the germline V gene, CDR1 is LGHNT and CDR2 is FRNRAP. CDR3: CASGLVSVGTTDEQFF. DNA of the CDR3: TGTGCTAGTGGTTTGGTAAGTGTTGGGACAACCGATGAGCAGTTCTTC.

V is TRBV5-4 and J is TRBJ2-6, with TRBD1 as a possible D gene (5 bases). The CDR3 covers 15 residues. V dropped 3 bases and J dropped 1 base, with 8 bases sitting between them. Germline assignment: CDR1 SGHNT and CDR2 YYREEE (reference sequence). This CDR3 is CASSSQGSGANVLTF. In DNA, the CDR3 is TGTGCCAGCAGCTCGCAGGGATCTGGGGCCAACGTCCTGACTTTC.

This chain links TRBV7-2 with TRBJ2-7; D is possibly TRBD1 (6 bases). The germline V gene has CDR1 SGHTA and CDR2 FQGNSA. V gave up 5 bases and J gave up 4 bases, with 15 bases separating them. The CDR3 sequence is 14 residues long. The CDR3 bases are TGTGCCAGCAGCATACTTTCTCAGGGGTACGAGCAGTACTTC. Translating gives CASSILSQGYEQYF.

This clone was detected a few times. The chain uses TRBV5-4 and TRBJ2-7; TRBD2 is a possible D gene (6 bases). V lost 4 bases and J lost 6, with 20 bases in between. This CDR3 region has 15 residues. Per the germline V gene, CDR1 is SGHNT and CDR2 is YYREEE (reference sequence). The CDR3 sequence: CASSLGGYGRPEQYF. The DNA for the CDR3 is TGTGCCAGCAGCCTGGGGGGATACGGGAGACCCGAGCAGTACTTC.

The rearrangement joins TRBV6-9 to TRBJ1-4; D is ambiguous. V lost 4 bases and J 6 bases, leaving 15 bases between the germline ends. CDR1 and CDR2 (germline): MNHGY, SVAAGI. The CDR3 length is 15 residues. DNA of the CDR3: TGTGCCAGCAGTTCAGAGAGGCCTTTCTATGAAAAACTGTTTTTT. Protein: CASSSERPFYEKLFF.

The chain joins TRBV4-1 to TRBJ2-1, with TRBD2 identical over 10 bases. CDR1 and CDR2 from the germline V gene are MGHRA and YSYEKL. J was trimmed by 8 bases and V by 4 bases; bases with no gene match: 11. This CDR3 region has 16 residues. For the CDR3, the DNA is TGCGCCAGCAGCCCCCAGGCCAGCGGGGGGGCGCATGAGCAGTTCTTC. Its translation is CASSPQASGGAHEQFF.

The chain uses TRBV2 and TRBJ1-5; a possible D gene is TRBD1 (6 bases). V lost 8 bases to trimming and J lost 7 bases, with 21 bases between them. Germline V lookup: CDR1 SNHLY, CDR2 FYNNEI. The CDR3 loop spans 15 amino acids. CDR3 sequence reads: CASGRAGDGGQPQHF. The CDR3 region has the DNA TGTGCCAGCGGTCGGGCAGGGGATGGAGGACAGCCCCAGCATTTT.

This clone was picked up a small number of times. This chain connects TRBV28 to TRBJ2-1; 8 bases fit TRBD1. The CDR3 contains 15 residues. Per germline, CDR1 MDHEN and CDR2 SYDVKM. The V and J ends lost 5 bases and 8 bases, in that order; junction bases with no gene match: 11. CDR3 sequence (DNA): TGTGCCAGCAGTCAGGACAGGGTAAATGTAGATGAGCAGTTCTTC. As protein: CASSQDRVNVDEQFF.

The chain joins TRBV6-5 to TRBJ1-5; unclear D gene. Trimming cost V 0 bases and J 1 base, with 7 bases left between them. Germline V gives CDR1 MNHEY, CDR2 SVGAGI. CDR3 length: 15 residues. The CDR3 coding sequence is TGTGCCAGCAGTTACTCGTCGGGGAGCAATCAGCCCCAGCATTTT. The encoded protein is CASSYSSGSNQPQHF.

This chain joins TRBV4-1 and TRBJ2-1; TRBD2 matches 8 bases. This CDR3 contains 19 residues. CDR1 and CDR2 from the germline V gene are MGHRA and YSYEKL. V was pared by 0 bases and J by 8 bases, with 18 bases of the junction left unmatched. CDR3 in amino acids: CASSQDRRAPSGSIYEQFF. CDR3 nucleotides: TGCGCCAGCAGCCAAGATAGGAGGGCGCCGAGCGGGAGTATCTATGAGCAGTTCTTC.

This clone has more than one count but fewer than ten. CDR3 nucleotide sequence: TGTGCCAGCAGTTCCCTACAGGTGACTGAAGCTTTCTTT. It translates to CASSSLQVTEAFF. The chain joins TRBV28 to TRBJ1-1; tentative D call: TRBD1 (5 bases). Germline V gives CDR1 MDHEN, CDR2 SYDVKM. Trimming cost V 4 bases and J 5 bases, with 11 bases left between them. The CDR3 spans 13 residues.

This clone was seen more than once but under ten times. The rearrangement joins TRBV7-9 to TRBJ2-7; 9 bases agree with TRBD2. Germline V gene lookup returns CDR1 SEHNR and CDR2 FQNEAQ (reference sequence). This CDR3 comprises 14 residues. V gave up 4 bases and J gave up 0 bases; unmatched junction bases: 1. The DNA of the CDR3 is TGTGCCAGCAGCTCTAGCGGGGCCTCCTACGAGCAGTACTTC. Translation gives CASSSSGASYEQYF.

The rearrangement uses TRBV19 and TRBJ1-2, with 8 bases that match TRBD1. CDR1 and CDR2 from the germline V gene are LNHDA and SQIVND (reference sequence). V dropped 5 bases and J dropped 8; count of bases not matched to a gene: 7. CDR3 length: 13 residues. The CDR3, as DNA: TGTGCCAGTAGTCCGCGGACAGGGCAAGGCTACACCTTC. This sequence encodes CASSPRTGQGYTF.

This clone was seen just once. This sequence joins TRBV6-1 and TRBJ2-1; 9 bases are a match to TRBD1. Losses at the gene ends were 4 bases for V and 4 bases for J; bases not matched to a gene: 5. Germline CDR1 is MNHNS and CDR2 is SASEGT. The CDR3 is 15 amino acids. In nucleotides, the CDR3 is TGTGCCAGCAGTGTAACCGGGACAGGGTACAATGAGCAGTTCTTC. It is translated as CASSVTGTGYNEQFF.

In this sample, this clone turned up once. The chain couples TRBV7-8 to TRBJ2-7, with TRBD1 matching 7 bases. Trimming at V came to 3 bases and at J to 2 bases, leaving 4 bases not matched to a gene. Germline V gives CDR1 SGHVS, CDR2 FQNEAQ. This CDR3 spans 14 amino acids. In DNA form, the CDR3 reads TGTGCCAGCAGCTTCGACAGGGACCCCTACGAGCAGTACTTC. Translation gives CASSFDRDPYEQYF.

The rearrangement uses TRBV6-1 and TRBJ2-7, with D maybe TRBD2 (6 bases). CDR3 length equals 13 residues. Trimming removed 6 bases from V and 3 bases from J, with 12 bases in between. Germline assignment: CDR1 MNHNS and CDR2 SASEGT. CDR3 coding DNA: TGTGCCAGCAGACCCACTAGCAACTACGAGCAGTACTTC. This gives the protein CASRPTSNYEQYF.

CDR3: CASSLAGSYEQYF. The CDR3 region has the DNA TGTGCCAGCAGTCTCGCGGGGTCCTACGAGCAGTACTTC. The rearrangement joins TRBV6-1 to TRBJ2-7; maybe TRBD2 (6 bases). This CDR3 is 13 amino acids long. V shed 5 bases and J shed 1 base, with 9 bases lying between them. Germline CDR1 and CDR2: MNHNS and SASEGT.

The rearrangement joins TRBV4-2 to TRBJ2-1; 12 bases map to TRBD2. The CDR3 covers 15 residues. CDR1 is LGHNA and CDR2 is YNFKEQ in the germline V gene. The junction had 3 bases not matched to a gene; V was cut back by 3 bases and J by 6 bases. The CDR3 reads CASSQLAGGPNEQFF. The DNA of the CDR3 is TGTGCCAGCAGCCAGCTAGCGGGGGGGCCCAATGAGCAGTTCTTC.

The chain couples TRBV7-2 to TRBJ1-1; D is unclear. This CDR3 region has 15 residues. Germline CDR1 SGHTA, CDR2 FQGNSA. The V gene lost 4 bases and the J gene lost 2 bases, with 14 bases spanning the gap. The CDR3 protein is CASSYTGGANTEAFF. The CDR3 DNA follows: TGTGCCAGCAGCTATACGGGTGGAGCCAACACTGAAGCTTTCTTT.

This clone was observed a few times. The CDR3 nucleotides are TGTGCCAGCAGTTCCGCCGGGACAGGGCATTCCCAGTATTTT. The encoded protein is CASSSAGTGHSQYF. The J gene is TRBJ2-3, the V gene TRBV6-1, with TRBD1 matching 9 bases. With 5 bases clipped from V and 12 bases from J, the junction kept 12 bases outside the gene matches. Germline CDR1 is MNHNS and CDR2 is SASEGT. This CDR3 is 14 amino acids long.